This T cell receptor beta chain is drawn from a study of blood T cells in healthy people across ages. Sample-barcoded 5' priming and a J-beta primer mix drove a second PCR of about 7 to 12 cycles. TCRdb re-analysed the 5' RACE reads in MiXCR, keeping a single row per CDR3 protein. The sample lists under 850,000 distinct CDR3 sequences; around 34% were seen once. Germline lookup yields CDR1 SNHLY and CDR2 FYNNEI. V lost 6 bases and J lost 8; bases outside the gene matches: 8. CDR3 length: 15 amino acids. The sample providers were healthy Caucasian people from Russia, aged roughly 6 to 90. Peripheral blood from each donor was collected in a volume of 8 to 10 milliliters.

The clonotype comes from a man aged 18 to 35 in good health. The gene calls are TRBV2 and TRBJ2-1, with 12 bases that match TRBD2. The sequencing input was blood. The CDR3 spells CASSETSGGVDEQFF. For the CDR3, the DNA is TGTGCCAGCAGCGAGACTAGCGGGGGCGTAGATGAGCAGTTCTTC.